The rows below give T cell receptor beta chains drawn from one sample of a study of blood T cell repertoires in COVID-19. TCRdb's copy holds only in-frame clones and misses some; the assay was immunoSEQ multiplex PCR. The sample includes 60,000 to 65,000 clones, 74% of them seen just once. Specimen: peripheral blood. These receptors originate from a woman at least 80 years old with acute or convalescent COVID-19. Both conserved end residues are part of each CDR3.

j_call: TRBJ1-3
v_call: TRBV23-1
cdr3_aa: CASDLQGQGMLYGNTIYF

j_call: TRBJ2-7
v_call: TRBV10-1
cdr3_aa: CASSESGVSYEQYF

j_call: TRBJ2-2
v_call: TRBV4-3
cdr3_aa: CASSRNPRGATGELFF

j_call: TRBJ2-1
v_call: TRBV19
cdr3_aa: CASNSIGGFRHNEQFF

j_call: TRBJ2-2
v_call: TRBV10-3
cdr3_aa: CAISGRSPREAGGRTGELFF

j_call: TRBJ2-5
v_call: TRBV7-2
cdr3_aa: CASSSRQYQETQYF

j_call: TRBJ1-1
v_call: TRBV7-9
cdr3_aa: CASSSTGGRFNTEAFF

j_call: TRBJ2-3
v_call: TRBV4-2
cdr3_aa: CASSQLPRGTQYF

j_call: TRBJ2-3
v_call: TRBV27
cdr3_aa: CASSRGGARYTQYF

j_call: TRBJ2-1
v_call: TRBV9
cdr3_aa: CASSPRGGDSYNEQFF

j_call: TRBJ2-1
v_call: TRBV5-1
cdr3_aa: CASSHRDRGHNEQFF

j_call: TRBJ2-4
v_call: TRBV29-1
cdr3_aa: CSVVFRLEAQNIQYF

j_call: TRBJ2-7
v_call: TRBV7-2
cdr3_aa: CASSSPPLTVGFYEQYF

j_call: TRBJ2-3
v_call: TRBV2
cdr3_aa: CASSPGLSTDTQYF

j_call: TRBJ1-2
v_call: TRBV7-8
cdr3_aa: CASSLGPRGAHYGYTF

j_call: TRBJ2-2
v_call: TRBV30
cdr3_aa: CAWSLSEYTGELFF

j_call: TRBJ1-4
v_call: TRBV7-2
cdr3_aa: CASSLSRQGERKLFF

j_call: TRBJ2-1
v_call: TRBV28
cdr3_aa: CASSLSGTSGRRNNEQFF

j_call: TRBJ2-2
v_call: TRBV30
cdr3_aa: CAWLVRAGTGELFF

j_call: TRBJ2-7
v_call: TRBV28
cdr3_aa: CASSSREQYF

j_call: TRBJ1-5
v_call: TRBV10-1
cdr3_aa: CASSGQADQPQHF

j_call: TRBJ1-5
v_call: TRBV2
cdr3_aa: CASSEGQGANQPQHF

j_call: TRBJ1-2
v_call: TRBV5-1
cdr3_aa: CASSLDPPGQGFNYGYTF

j_call: TRBJ1-6
v_call: TRBV12-2
cdr3_aa: CASRLRCPEPRPLRPLHF

j_call: TRBJ2-7
v_call: TRBV6-5
cdr3_aa: CASTMTSGPYEQYF

j_call: TRBJ2-1
v_call: TRBV19
cdr3_aa: CASSIGGQYYNEQFF

j_call: TRBJ1-6
v_call: TRBV21-1
cdr3_aa: CASSKFDSSYNSPLHF

j_call: TRBJ1-1
v_call: TRBV24-1
cdr3_aa: CATSDIQGEVLGAEAFF

j_call: TRBJ2-2
v_call: TRBV2
cdr3_aa: CASSGRTGGGTGELFF

j_call: TRBJ1-5
v_call: TRBV2
cdr3_aa: CASSEITANQPQHF

j_call: TRBJ1-6
v_call: TRBV18
cdr3_aa: CASSPLPSSPLHF

j_call: TRBJ2-7
v_call: TRBV29-1
cdr3_aa: CSVAGHGIRGEQYF

j_call: TRBJ1-3
v_call: TRBV19
cdr3_aa: CASSIFRGFTGNTIYF

j_call: TRBJ2-7
v_call: TRBV11-3
cdr3_aa: CASSSHSSNSHYEQYF

j_call: TRBJ1-4
v_call: TRBV7-2
cdr3_aa: CASSLDFGNEKLFF

j_call: TRBJ1-2
v_call: TRBV7-9
cdr3_aa: CASSWIQGDYGYTF

j_call: TRBJ2-7
v_call: TRBV3-1/TRBV3-2
cdr3_aa: CASSQASYEQYF

j_call: TRBJ2-5
v_call: TRBV19
cdr3_aa: CASSSQAGVQETQYF

j_call: TRBJ1-6
v_call: TRBV28
cdr3_aa: CASSLLTGGADSPLHF

j_call: TRBJ2-4
v_call: TRBV11-2
cdr3_aa: CASSLDGQRGDIQYF

j_call: TRBJ1-1
v_call: TRBV28
cdr3_aa: CASRSPGQGSTEAFF

j_call: TRBJ1-1
v_call: TRBV6-1
cdr3_aa: CASRTREGNTEAFF

j_call: TRBJ1-5
v_call: TRBV6-2/TRBV6-3
cdr3_aa: CASSRGSGSNQPQHF

j_call: TRBJ2-7
v_call: TRBV27
cdr3_aa: CASSPLGTTYEQYF

j_call: TRBJ2-3
v_call: TRBV29-1
cdr3_aa: CSVLWRGDTQYF

j_call: TRBJ2-5
v_call: TRBV7-2
cdr3_aa: CASSLQAGVGGETQYF

j_call: TRBJ1-1
v_call: TRBV19
cdr3_aa: CASSTGQGMNTEAFF

j_call: TRBJ1-1
v_call: TRBV5-1
cdr3_aa: CASSPGGGASTEAFF

j_call: TRBJ1-5
v_call: TRBV24-1
cdr3_aa: CATRGTGRNQPQHF

j_call: TRBJ1-5
v_call: TRBV6-2/TRBV6-3
cdr3_aa: CASSYSMWTGVSSNQPQHF

j_call: TRBJ1-1
v_call: TRBV4-3
cdr3_aa: CASSQQTGLTEAFF

j_call: TRBJ1-2
v_call: TRBV28
cdr3_aa: CASSFSVENYGYTF

j_call: TRBJ1-4
v_call: TRBV29-1
cdr3_aa: CSVEGTGGEKLFF

j_call: TRBJ2-6
v_call: TRBV19
cdr3_aa: CASTLSGANVLTF

j_call: TRBJ2-1
v_call: TRBV11-3
cdr3_aa: CASSRGREHEQFF

j_call: TRBJ1-3
v_call: TRBV5-6
cdr3_aa: CASSSQSSGNTIYF

j_call: TRBJ1-5
v_call: TRBV6-2/TRBV6-3
cdr3_aa: CASSYSGTGSIQPQHF

j_call: TRBJ2-5
v_call: TRBV19
cdr3_aa: CASRTSGGETQYF